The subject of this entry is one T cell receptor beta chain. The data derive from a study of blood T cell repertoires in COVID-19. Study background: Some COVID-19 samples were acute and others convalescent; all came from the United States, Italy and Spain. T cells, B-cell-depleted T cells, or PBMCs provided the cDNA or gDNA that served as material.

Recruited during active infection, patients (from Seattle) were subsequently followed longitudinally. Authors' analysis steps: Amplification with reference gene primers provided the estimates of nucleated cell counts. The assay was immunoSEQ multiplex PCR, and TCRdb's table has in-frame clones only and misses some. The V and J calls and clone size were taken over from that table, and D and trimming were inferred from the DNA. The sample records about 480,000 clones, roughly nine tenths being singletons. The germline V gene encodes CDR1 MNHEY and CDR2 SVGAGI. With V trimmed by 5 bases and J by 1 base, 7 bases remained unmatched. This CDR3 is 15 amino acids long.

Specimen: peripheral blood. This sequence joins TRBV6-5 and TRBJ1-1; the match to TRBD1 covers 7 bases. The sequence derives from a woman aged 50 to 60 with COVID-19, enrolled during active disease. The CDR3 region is CASSPRQGWNTEAFF. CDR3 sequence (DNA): TGTGCCAGCAGTCCAAGACAGGGTTGGAACACTGAAGCTTTCTTT.